These 3 T cell receptor beta chains were all obtained from the same sample, sequenced in a study of T-cell memory formation after mild COVID-19 (dated by TCRdb to the early 2020s). Library creation used 5' RACE. TCRdb names Illumina NovaSeq 6000 as the instrument used. TCRdb trimmed public reads at Q25 via fastp, called clones via MiXCR and kept in-frame beta chains. Identical CDR3 proteins give one entry, which carries the most common genes and DNA. The sample data list some 270,000 distinct CDR3 sequences, and approximately 15% of these were observed just once. The top ten clonotypes cover 2.1% of the sample. Specimen: PBMCs or a T cell subset sorted from them (not recorded which). These receptors originate from an adult woman who had mild COVID-19 (a few samples of this study predate the infection). The sample titles of this study are shuffled in the database, so cell type and time point are left out; the donor was told from shared clones.

This clonotype was picked up a small number of times. V and J are TRBV29-1 and TRBJ1-5; no definite D call. The germline V gene encodes CDR1 SQVTM and CDR2 ANQGSEA. The CDR3 contains 13 residues. V was trimmed by 5 bases and J by 0 bases, leaving 8 bases between them. CDR3 in amino acids: CSVSLGSNQPQHF. Here the CDR3 DNA reads TGCAGCGTTTCTCTGGGTAGCAATCAGCCCCAGCATTTT.

V is TRBV5-1 and J is TRBJ1-1; a weak D match, TRBD1 (6 bases). Trimming shortened V by 2 bases and J by 6 bases, and 14 bases separated the two germline ends. This CDR3 has 14 amino acids. Germline V gives CDR1 SGHRS, CDR2 YFSETQ. In nucleotides, the CDR3 is TGCGCCAGCAGCTTTGCGCAGGCAGGGGCTGAAGCTTTCTTT. It specifies CASSFAQAGAEAFF.

At least ten counts were recorded for this clonotype. CDR3 DNA: TGTGCCAGCAGCTCCCAGGGTCGGCAGCCCCAGCATTTT. Residues: CASSSQGRQPQHF. The rearrangement joins TRBV5-6 to TRBJ1-5; TRBD1 is a possible D gene (5 bases). This CDR3 contains 13 residues. Germline V gives CDR1 SGHDT, CDR2 YYEEEE. The V and J ends lost 3 bases and 7 bases respectively, with 11 bases between them.